This T cell receptor (beta chain) is drawn from a study of T cells after yellow fever vaccination. Findings and caveats of the study: CD4 and CD8 compartments shared a small share of clonotypes, likely from convergent recombination.

V was cut by 4 bases and J by 0 bases, with 10 bases left in between. This CDR3 contains 14 residues. The V gene's germline CDR1 is DFQATT and CDR2 SNEGSKA (reference sequence). The 5'RACE template-switching step produced TCR cDNA and added a universal primer site and UMIs. TCRdb analysed the 5' RACE reads with MiXCR anew, one entry per CDR3 protein. In the table there are 300,000 or so distinct CDR3 sequences, 13% of which are singletons. The sample holds a few counts of this clonotype. What it binds is unknown. This clonotype was sampled from a young man who received the YFV17D yellow fever vaccine. The sample in question was CD4+ T cells sorted from PBMCs, obtained 45 days after the yellow fever booster vaccination. This sequence joins TRBV20-1 and TRBJ2-1; no definite D call. The CDR3 protein is CSAIRASSYNEQFF. The CDR3 nucleotides read TGCAGTGCTATTCGGGCGAGCTCCTACAATGAGCAGTTCTTC.